The entry below describes one TCR beta chain. This sample is drawn from a study of T cell changes during pregnancy in multiple sclerosis. TCRdb's table, derived via immunoSEQ multiplex PCR, lists solely in-frame clones and lacks some. The sample has more than 20,000 clones, less than 95% seen once. Germline assignment: CDR1 SGHTA and CDR2 FQGNSA. V trimming: 7 bases; J trimming: 6 bases; junction bases outside the gene matches: 13. This CDR3 comprises 16 residues. The genes are TRBV7-2 and TRBJ2-7, with 12 bases aligning to TRBD2. This receptor was taken from a female donor with multiple sclerosis, enrolled in a pregnancy study. This sample comprised CD4+ T cells from peripheral blood mononuclear cells, obtained in the third trimester of pregnancy. The CDR3 protein is CASTQTATSGGLEQYF. The CDR3, as DNA: TGTGCCAGCACCCAAACCGCGACTAGCGGGGGCCTCGAGCAGTACTTC.